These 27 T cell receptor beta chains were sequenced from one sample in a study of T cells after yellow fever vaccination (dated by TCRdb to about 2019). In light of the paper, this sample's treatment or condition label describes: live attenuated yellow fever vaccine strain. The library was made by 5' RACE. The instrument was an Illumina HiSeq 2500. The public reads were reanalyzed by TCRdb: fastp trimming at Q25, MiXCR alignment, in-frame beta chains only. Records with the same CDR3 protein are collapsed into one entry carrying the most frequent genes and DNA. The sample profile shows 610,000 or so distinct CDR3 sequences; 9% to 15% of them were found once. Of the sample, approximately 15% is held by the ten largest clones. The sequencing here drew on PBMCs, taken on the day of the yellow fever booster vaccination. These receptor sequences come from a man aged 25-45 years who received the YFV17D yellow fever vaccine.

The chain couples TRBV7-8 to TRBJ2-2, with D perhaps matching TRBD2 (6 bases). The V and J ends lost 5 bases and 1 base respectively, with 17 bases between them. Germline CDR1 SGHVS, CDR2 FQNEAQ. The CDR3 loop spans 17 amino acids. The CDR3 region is CASSLLLSGQNTGELFF. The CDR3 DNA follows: TGTGCCAGCAGCCTTCTACTAAGCGGGCAGAACACCGGGGAGCTGTTTTTT.

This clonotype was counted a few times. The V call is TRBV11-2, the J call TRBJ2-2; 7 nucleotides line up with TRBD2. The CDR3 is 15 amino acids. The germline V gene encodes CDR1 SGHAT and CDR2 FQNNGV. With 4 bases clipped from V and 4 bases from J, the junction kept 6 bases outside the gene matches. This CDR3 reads CASSSTSAVTGELFF. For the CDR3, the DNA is TGTGCCAGCAGCTCTACTAGCGCGGTCACCGGGGAGCTGTTTTTT.

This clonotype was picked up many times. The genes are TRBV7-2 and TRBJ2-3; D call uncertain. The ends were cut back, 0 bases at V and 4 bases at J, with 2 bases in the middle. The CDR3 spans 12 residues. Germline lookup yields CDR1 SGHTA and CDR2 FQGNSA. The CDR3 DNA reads TGTGCCAGCAGCTTAGCTGCAGATACGCAGTATTTT. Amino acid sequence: CASSLAADTQYF. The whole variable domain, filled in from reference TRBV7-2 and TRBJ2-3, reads GAGVSQSPSNKVTEKGKDVELRCDPISGHTALYWYRQSLGQGLEFLIYFQGNSAPDKSGLPSDRFSAERTGGSVSTLTIQRTQQEDSAVYLCASSLAADTQYFGPGTRLTVL.

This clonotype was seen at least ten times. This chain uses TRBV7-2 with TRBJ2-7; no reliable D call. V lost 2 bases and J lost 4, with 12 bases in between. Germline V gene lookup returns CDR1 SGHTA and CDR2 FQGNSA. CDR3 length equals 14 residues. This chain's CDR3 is CASSLRDSRYEQYF. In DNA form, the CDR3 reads TGTGCCAGCAGCTTAAGGGATTCCCGTTACGAGCAGTACTTC.

CDR3 sequence reads: CASSPQGGETTYEQYF. In DNA form, the CDR3 reads TGCGCCAGCAGCCCCCAAGGGGGAGAGACTACCTACGAGCAGTACTTC. This chain joins TRBV5-1 and TRBJ2-7; a possible D gene is TRBD1 (6 bases). Germline V gives CDR1 SGHRS, CDR2 YFSETQ. CDR3 length equals 16 residues. Between the trimmed V and J ends, which lost 4 bases and 2 bases, there was a span of 19 bases.

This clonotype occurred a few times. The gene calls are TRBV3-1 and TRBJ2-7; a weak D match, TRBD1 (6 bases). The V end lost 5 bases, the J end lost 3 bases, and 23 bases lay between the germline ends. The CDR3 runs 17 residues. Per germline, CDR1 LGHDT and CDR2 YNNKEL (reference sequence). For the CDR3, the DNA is TGTGCCAGCAGCTCCGGGTTGCCAGGGACACCTATCTACGAGCAGTACTTC. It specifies CASSSGLPGTPIYEQYF.

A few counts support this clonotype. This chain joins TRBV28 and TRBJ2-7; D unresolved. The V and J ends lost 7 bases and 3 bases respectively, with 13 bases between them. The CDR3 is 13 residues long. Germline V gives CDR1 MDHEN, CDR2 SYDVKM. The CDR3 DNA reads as TGTGCCAGCATTTCCCCTGGCAGCTACGAGCAGTACTTC. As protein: CASISPGSYEQYF.

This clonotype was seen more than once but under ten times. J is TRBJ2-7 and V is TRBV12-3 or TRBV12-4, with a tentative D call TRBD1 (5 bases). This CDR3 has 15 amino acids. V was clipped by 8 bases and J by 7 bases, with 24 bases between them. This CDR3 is CASRGGRTTPREQYF. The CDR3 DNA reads TGTGCCAGCCGCGGCGGCAGGACAACCCCTAGAGAGCAGTACTTC.

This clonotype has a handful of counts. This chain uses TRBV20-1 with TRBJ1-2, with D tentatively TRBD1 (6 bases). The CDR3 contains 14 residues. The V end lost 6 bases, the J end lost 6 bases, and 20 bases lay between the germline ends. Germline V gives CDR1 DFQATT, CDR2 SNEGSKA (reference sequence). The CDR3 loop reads CSAKSGPQGHGYTF. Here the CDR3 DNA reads TGCAGTGCAAAGTCCGGTCCACAGGGACATGGCTACACCTTC.

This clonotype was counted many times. CDR3 sequence (DNA): TGCAGAGCCGGGACTAGCGGACCGAACGGCGGCGAGCAGTACTTC. Translation gives CRAGTSGPNGGEQYF. This chain uses TRBV29-1 with TRBJ2-7; 11 bases are a match to TRBD2. The germline V gene encodes CDR1 SQVTM and CDR2 ANQGSEA. The CDR3 is made up of 15 amino acids.

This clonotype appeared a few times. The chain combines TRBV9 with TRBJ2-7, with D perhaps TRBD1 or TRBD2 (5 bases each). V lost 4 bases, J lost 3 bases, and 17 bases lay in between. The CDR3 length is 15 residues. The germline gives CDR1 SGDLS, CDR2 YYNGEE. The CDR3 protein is CASSPRLGENYEQYF. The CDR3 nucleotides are TGTGCCAGCAGCCCCAGGTTGGGGGAAAACTACGAGCAGTACTTC.

DNA of the CDR3: TGTGCCAGCAGTTACGGACAGGGCCGTGGCTACACCTTC. This gives the protein CASSYGQGRGYTF. V gene TRBV6-5 combines with J gene TRBJ1-2; 8 bases map to TRBD1. Unmatched junction bases numbered 3, after V lost 2 bases and J lost 7 bases. Germline assignment: CDR1 MNHEY and CDR2 SVGAGI. The CDR3 covers 13 residues.

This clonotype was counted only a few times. The CDR3 DNA reads TGTGCCAGCTCACCACCGATCAGGGGAAACAATGAGCAGTTCTTC. Translation: CASSPPIRGNNEQFF. The rearrangement joins TRBV18 to TRBJ2-1; tentative D call: TRBD1 (6 bases). Trimming removed 0 bases at V and 5 bases at J, with 11 bases between. Germline CDR1 KGHSH, CDR2 LQKENI. The CDR3 extends over 15 amino acids. The variable domain in full, completed from reference TRBV18 and TRBJ2-1, reads NAGVMQNPRHLVRRRGQEARLRCSPMKGHSHVYWYRQLPEEGLKFMVYLQKENIIDESGMPKERFSAEFPKEGPSILRIQQVVRGDSAAYFCASSPPIRGNNEQFFGPGTRLTVL.

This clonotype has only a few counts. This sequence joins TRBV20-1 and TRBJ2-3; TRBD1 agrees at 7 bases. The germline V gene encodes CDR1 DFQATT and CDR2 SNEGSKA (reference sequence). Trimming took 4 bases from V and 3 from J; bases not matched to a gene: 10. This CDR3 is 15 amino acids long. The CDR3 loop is CSAIPGTEVTDTQYF. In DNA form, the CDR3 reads TGCAGTGCTATACCCGGGACAGAGGTTACAGATACGCAGTATTTT.

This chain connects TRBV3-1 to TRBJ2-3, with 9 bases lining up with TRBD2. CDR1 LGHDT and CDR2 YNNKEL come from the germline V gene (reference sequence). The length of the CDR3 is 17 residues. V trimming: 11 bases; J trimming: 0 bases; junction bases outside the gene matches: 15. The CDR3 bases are TGTGCCTCCAGCCACCAGACTAGCGGAGGAAGCACAGATACGCAGTATTTT. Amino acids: CASSHQTSGGSTDTQYF.

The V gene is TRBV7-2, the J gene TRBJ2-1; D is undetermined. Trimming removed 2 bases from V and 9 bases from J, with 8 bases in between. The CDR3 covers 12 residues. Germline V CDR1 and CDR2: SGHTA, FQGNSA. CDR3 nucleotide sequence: TGTGCCAGCAGCTTAATGAGAGGTGAGCAGTTCTTC. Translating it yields CASSLMRGEQFF.

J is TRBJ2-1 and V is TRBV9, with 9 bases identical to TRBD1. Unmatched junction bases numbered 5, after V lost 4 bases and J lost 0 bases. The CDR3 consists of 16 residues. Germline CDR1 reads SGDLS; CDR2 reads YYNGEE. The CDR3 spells CASSLLQGASYNEQFF. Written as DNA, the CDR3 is TGTGCCAGCAGCTTACTACAGGGGGCCTCCTACAATGAGCAGTTCTTC. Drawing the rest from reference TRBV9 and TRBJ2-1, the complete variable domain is DSGVTQTPKHLITATGQRVTLRCSPRSGDLSVYWYQQSLDQGLQFLIQYYNGEERAKGNILERFSAQQFPDLHSELNLSSLELGDSALYFCASSLLQGASYNEQFFGPGTRLTVL.

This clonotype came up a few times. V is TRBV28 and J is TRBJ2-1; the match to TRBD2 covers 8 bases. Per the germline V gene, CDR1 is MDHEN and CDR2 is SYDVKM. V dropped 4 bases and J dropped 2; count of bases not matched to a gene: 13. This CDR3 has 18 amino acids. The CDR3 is CASSSGGRTGRAYNEQFF. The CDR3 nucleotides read TGTGCCAGCAGTTCTGGCGGGAGGACGGGGCGCGCCTACAATGAGCAGTTCTTC. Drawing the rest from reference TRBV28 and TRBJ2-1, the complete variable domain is DVKVTQSSRYLVKRTGEKVFLECVQDMDHENMFWYRQDPGLGLRLIYFSYDVKMKEKGDIPEGYSVSREKKERFSLILESASTNQTSMYLCASSSGGRTGRAYNEQFFGPGTRLTVL.

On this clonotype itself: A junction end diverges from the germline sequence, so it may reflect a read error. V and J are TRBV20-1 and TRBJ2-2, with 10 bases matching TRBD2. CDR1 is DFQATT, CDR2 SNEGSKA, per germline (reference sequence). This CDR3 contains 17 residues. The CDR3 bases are TGCTGTGCTAGAGAGGACGGAACTAGCGGGACTACCGGGGAGCTGTTTTTT. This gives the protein CCAREDGTSGTTGELFF.

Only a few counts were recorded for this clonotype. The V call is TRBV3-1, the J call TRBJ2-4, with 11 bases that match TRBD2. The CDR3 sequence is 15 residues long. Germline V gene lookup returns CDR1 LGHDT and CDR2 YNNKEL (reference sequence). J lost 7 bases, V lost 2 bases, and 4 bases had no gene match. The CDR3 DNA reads TGTGCCAGCAGCCAAACTAGCGGGAGTACGAACATTCAGTACTTC. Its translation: CASSQTSGSTNIQYF.

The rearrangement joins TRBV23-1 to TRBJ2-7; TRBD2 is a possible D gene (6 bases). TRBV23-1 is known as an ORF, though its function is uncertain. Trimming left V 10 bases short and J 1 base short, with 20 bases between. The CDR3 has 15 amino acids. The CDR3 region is CAIPLCPGVSYEQYF. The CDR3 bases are TGCGCCATCCCCCTCTGTCCGGGGGTTTCCTACGAGCAGTACTTC.

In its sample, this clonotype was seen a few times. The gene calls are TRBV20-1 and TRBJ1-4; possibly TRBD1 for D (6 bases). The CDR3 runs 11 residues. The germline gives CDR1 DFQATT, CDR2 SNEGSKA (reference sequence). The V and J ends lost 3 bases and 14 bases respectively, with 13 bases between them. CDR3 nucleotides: TGCAGTGCTAGGAGTGCGGGGGGCCTGTTTTTT. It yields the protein CSARSAGGLFF.

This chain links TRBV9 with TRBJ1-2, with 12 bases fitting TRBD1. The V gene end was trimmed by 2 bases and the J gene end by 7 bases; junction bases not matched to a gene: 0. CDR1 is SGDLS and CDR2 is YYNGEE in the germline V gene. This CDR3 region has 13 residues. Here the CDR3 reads CASSVGQGAGYTF. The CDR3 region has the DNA TGTGCCAGCAGCGTGGGACAGGGGGCTGGCTACACCTTC.

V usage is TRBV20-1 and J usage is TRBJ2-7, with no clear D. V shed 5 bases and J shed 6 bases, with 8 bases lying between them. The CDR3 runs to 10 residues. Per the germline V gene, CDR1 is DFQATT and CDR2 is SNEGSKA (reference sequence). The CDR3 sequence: CSASLIEQYF. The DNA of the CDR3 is TGCAGTGCTTCGCTCATCGAGCAGTACTTC.

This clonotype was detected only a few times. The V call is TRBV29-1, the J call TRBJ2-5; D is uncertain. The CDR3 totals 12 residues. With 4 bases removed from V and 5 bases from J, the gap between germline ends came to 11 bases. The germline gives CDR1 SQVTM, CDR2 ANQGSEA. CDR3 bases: TGCAGCGTTGTGTTCACGGCGGAGACCCAGTACTTC. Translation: CSVVFTAETQYF.

The DNA for the CDR3 is TGTGCCAGCAGTAGAAACATAGCGGGAGGGAGGGAGGAGCAGTTCTTC. This translates into CASSRNIAGGREEQFF. The genes are TRBV6-1 and TRBJ2-1; 11 bases are shared with TRBD2. This CDR3 is built from 16 residues. Germline loops: CDR1 MNHNS, CDR2 SASEGT. V shed 5 bases, J shed 10 bases, and the junction held 13 bases outside the gene matches.

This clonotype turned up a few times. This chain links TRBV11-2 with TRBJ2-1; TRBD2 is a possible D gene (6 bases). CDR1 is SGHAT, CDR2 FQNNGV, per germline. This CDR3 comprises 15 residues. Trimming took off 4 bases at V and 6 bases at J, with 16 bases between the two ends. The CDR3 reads CASSSRDPFSNEQFF. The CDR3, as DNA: TGTGCCAGCAGCTCGCGGGACCCATTCTCCAATGAGCAGTTCTTC.